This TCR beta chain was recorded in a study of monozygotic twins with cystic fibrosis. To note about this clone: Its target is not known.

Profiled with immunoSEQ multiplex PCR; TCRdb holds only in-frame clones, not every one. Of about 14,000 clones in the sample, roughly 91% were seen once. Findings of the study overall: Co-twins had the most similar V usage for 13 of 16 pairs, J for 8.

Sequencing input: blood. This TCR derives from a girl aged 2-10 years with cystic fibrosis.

The CDR3 loop is CASSLGQGANEQFF. CDR3 bases: TGTGCCAGCAGTTTGGGACAGGGGGCAAATGAGCAGTTCTTC. V and J are TRBV28 and TRBJ2-1; 12 nucleotides agree with TRBD1. The CDR3 spans 14 residues. The V and J ends lost 3 bases and 7 bases, in that order; junction bases with no gene match: 1. Per the germline V gene, CDR1 is MDHEN and CDR2 is SYDVKM.